This TCR beta chain was sequenced for a study of T-cell reconstitution after alpha-beta-depleted transplantation in children. Study results and caveats: At the one-year point after transplant, T-cell counts and TCRbeta diversity were found to come mostly from T cells that had been newly produced.

TCRbeta library preparation incorporated unique molecular identifiers. TCRdb recomputed calls from the PCR reads with MiXCR, one row per CDR3 protein. The sample has under 50,000 distinct CDR3 sequences; approximately 52% are singletons. This clonotype was counted only a few times. Antigen unknown. This receptor was obtained from a boy in the first two years of life with SCID, due to receive a stem cell transplant. The sample was peripheral blood, taken before TCRalphabeta/CD19-depleted stem cell transplant.

The CDR3 spells CASSYGTGSSQPQHF. In DNA form, the CDR3 reads TGTGCCAGCAGTTACGGGACAGGGTCAAGCCAGCCCCAGCATTTT. The chain has TRBV12-3 or TRBV12-4 and TRBJ1-5, with 9 bases that match TRBD1. The CDR3 has 15 amino acids. Germline trimming cut 4 bases from V and 7 bases from J; bases unmatched to any gene: 8.